These T cell receptor beta chains were read from a single sample in a study of beta chain features in type 1 diabetes. Clones were read by immunoSEQ multiplex PCR, and TCRdb kept only the in-frame ones, dropping some. Of some 410,000 clones listed, 11% are singletons. Source material: naive CD4+ T cells from blood. These receptors all come from a woman aged 18-35 years in good health. The CDR3 runs from the conserved cysteine through the conserved F or W. The D gene is left open where the match is weak. Only part of the rows carry a size: once, few, many, or a class if the clone is expanded.

abundance | j_gene | v_gene | d_gene | len | CDR3aa | CDR3nt
. | TRBJ2-3 | TRBV7-2 | . | 14 | CASSPRQGTDTQYF | TGTGCCAGCAGCCCGAGGCAGGGCACAGATACGCAGTATTTT
. | TRBJ1-4 | TRBV20-1 | . | 10 | CSARGVGLFF | TGCAGTGCTAGAGGTGTTGGACTGTTTTTT
few | TRBJ1-2 | TRBV28 | TRBD1 | 14 | CASSPPQGTYGYTF | TGTGCCAGCAGTCCCCCACAGGGGACCTATGGCTACACCTTC
. | TRBJ2-7 | TRBV11-2 | . | 13 | CASSLGQSYEQYF | TGTGCCAGCAGCTTAGGACAGTCGTACGAGCAGTACTTC
few | TRBJ1-1 | TRBV30 | . | 13 | CAWQTDLFTEAFF | TGTGCCTGGCAAACTGACCTATTCACTGAAGCTTTCTTT
few | TRBJ1-1 | TRBV18 | . | 16 | CASSRRAERSNTEAFF | TGTGCCAGCTCCAGGCGGGCCGAAAGGTCTAACACTGAAGCTTTCTTT
. | TRBJ1-2 | TRBV9 | . | 14 | CASSVRVGNYGYTF | TGTGCCAGCAGCGTAAGGGTAGGAAACTATGGCTACACCTTC
. | TRBJ1-5 | TRBV6-5 | . | 15 | CASSQGRVSNQPQHF | TGTGCCAGCAGCCAGGGACGGGTAAGCAATCAGCCCCAGCATTTT
few | TRBJ1-5 | TRBV7-2 | . | 14 | CASSSSLGAQPQHF | TGTGCCAGCAGCTCTAGCTTAGGTGCTCAGCCCCAGCATTTT
few | TRBJ2-5 | TRBV15 | TRBD2 | 15 | CATSRRVAGQETQYF | TGTGCCACCAGCAGACGAGTAGCGGGGCAAGAGACCCAGTACTTC
few | TRBJ1-5 | TRBV7-9 | TRBD1 | 15 | CASSPGTGANQPQHF | TGTGCCAGCAGTCCCGGGACAGGGGCAAATCAGCCCCAGCATTTT
few | TRBJ2-1 | TRBV9 | . | 17 | CASSVEWSGRGYNEQFF | TGTGCCAGCAGCGTAGAGTGGAGCGGAAGGGGTTACAATGAGCAGTTCTTC
few | TRBJ2-1 | TRBV21-1 | . | 15 | CASSKPRQGNNEQFF | TGTGCCAGCAGCAAGCCCCGACAGGGTAACAATGAGCAGTTCTTC
few | TRBJ2-4 | TRBV5-1 | . | 13 | CASSPQTKNIQYF | TGCGCCAGCAGCCCGCAGACCAAAAACATTCAGTACTTC
few | TRBJ2-1 | TRBV7-3 | . | 18 | CASSSSGAAYFSYNEQFF | TGTGCCAGCAGCTCCTCCGGGGCCGCCTACTTCTCCTACAATGAGCAGTTCTTC
. | TRBJ2-1 | TRBV7-8 | TRBD1 | 16 | CASSSFRDRVVNEQFF | TGTGCCAGCAGCTCCTTCCGGGACAGGGTCGTAAATGAGCAGTTCTTC
few | TRBJ1-3 | TRBV29-1 | . | 13 | CSVVDRTGNTIYF | TGCAGCGTTGTTGACAGAACTGGAAACACCATATATTTT
few | TRBJ2-5 | TRBV29-1 | TRBD1 | 12 | CSGLQGQETQYF | TGCAGCGGCCTACAGGGGCAAGAGACTCAGTACTTC
few | TRBJ2-1 | TRBV20-1 | . | 11 | CSAQRAGPHFF | TGCAGTGCCCAAAGGGCGGGCCCCCATTTCTTC
. | TRBJ2-7 | TRBV7-2 | TRBD1 | 15 | CASSLVSGTGGEQYF | TGTGCCAGCAGCTTAGTGTCGGGGACAGGGGGCGAGCAGTACTTC
. | TRBJ1-2 | TRBV7-9 | TRBD1 | 13 | CASSLQGADGYTF | TGTGCCAGCAGCCTACAGGGGGCTGATGGCTACACCTTC
few | TRBJ2-3 | TRBV7-2 | TRBD2 | 15 | CASSLPAGSTDTQYF | TGTGCCAGCAGCTTACCAGCGGGAAGTACAGATACGCAGTATTTT
few | TRBJ2-1 | TRBV14 | . | 14 | CASSQRLSRQEQFF | TGTGCCAGCAGCCAGAGGTTAAGTAGACAAGAGCAGTTCTTC
few | TRBJ2-1 | TRBV29-1 | . | 15 | CSVEKGSPSENEQFF | TGCAGCGTTGAAAAAGGTTCACCCTCGGAGAATGAGCAGTTCTTC
. | TRBJ2-4 | TRBV7-2 | . | 16 | CASSPLDPYRGNIQYF | TGTGCCAGCAGCCCATTAGACCCCTATCGAGGGAACATTCAGTACTTC
. | TRBJ1-2 | TRBV7-9 | TRBD1 | 17 | CASSFQGAQAPTYGYTF | TGTGCCAGCAGTTTTCAGGGGGCTCAAGCCCCAACCTATGGCTACACCTTC
few | TRBJ2-2 | TRBV4-3 | TRBD2 | 15 | CASSVIAGYTGELFF | TGCGCCAGCAGCGTAATAGCGGGGTACACCGGGGAGCTGTTTTTT
. | TRBJ2-5 | TRBV27 | . | 16 | CASSLYAGLRGETQYF | TGTGCCAGCAGTTTATATGCCGGCCTCAGAGGGGAGACCCAGTACTTC
. | TRBJ2-7 | TRBV23-1 | . | 19 | CASSQIRTVPARWRYEQYF | TGCGCCAGCAGTCAAATCAGGACCGTGCCTGCCCGGTGGAGGTACGAGCAGTACTTC
. | TRBJ2-5 | TRBV9 | TRBD2 | 15 | CASSASSGSAETQYF | TGTGCCAGCAGCGCATCTAGCGGGAGCGCTGAGACCCAGTACTTC
few | TRBJ2-1 | TRBV9 | . | 15 | CASSVDGAPYNEQFF | TGTGCCAGCAGCGTAGACGGGGCGCCCTACAATGAGCAGTTCTTC
. | TRBJ2-5 | TRBV2 | . | 12 | CASSAEEETQYF | TGTGCCAGCAGCGCAGAGGAGGAGACCCAGTACTTC
few | TRBJ2-5 | TRBV13 | . | 14 | CASSHAMIEETQYF | TGTGCCAGCAGCCACGCCATGATCGAGGAGACCCAGTACTTC
. | TRBJ2-3 | TRBV7-2 | TRBD2 | 16 | CASSRRTSGTTDTQYF | TGTGCCAGCAGCCGTCGGACTAGCGGCACCACAGATACGCAGTATTTT
. | TRBJ2-5 | TRBV30 | TRBD2 | 18 | CAWSVSRTSGRREETQYF | TGTGCCTGGAGTGTGAGCCGGACTAGCGGGAGGAGGGAAGAGACCCAGTACTTC
. | TRBJ2-2 | TRBV2 | . | 16 | CASSHPGNANTGELFF | TGTGCCAGCAGCCACCCGGGTAACGCGAACACCGGGGAGCTGTTTTTT
. | TRBJ2-1 | TRBV6-1 | . | 14 | CASGRLSSYNEQFF | TGTGCCAGCGGGAGACTGAGCTCCTACAATGAGCAGTTCTTC
. | TRBJ2-2 | TRBV30 | . | 14 | CAWSGTLVVGELFF | TGTGCCTGGAGTGGGACACTCGTCGTTGGGGAGCTGTTTTTT
. | TRBJ2-5 | TRBV20-1 | . | 11 | CSATPSETQYF | TGCAGTGCTACCCCATCGGAGACCCAGTACTTC
few | TRBJ2-2 | TRBV5-4 | TRBD1 | 15 | CASSRDRANTGELFF | TGTGCCAGCAGCCGTGACAGGGCGAACACCGGGGAGCTGTTTTTT
few | TRBJ1-1 | TRBV20-1 | . | 11 | CSASKGTEAFF | TGCAGTGCTAGCAAGGGCACTGAAGCTTTCTTT
. | TRBJ1-2 | TRBV29-1 | TRBD1 | 14 | CSVPGQGASYGYTF | TGCAGCGTTCCCGGACAGGGGGCTTCTTATGGCTACACCTTC
. | TRBJ1-1 | TRBV10-3 | . | 13 | CAISDSGRPEAFF | TGTGCCATCAGTGATAGCGGGCGTCCTGAAGCTTTCTTT
. | TRBJ2-3 | TRBV5-1 | . | 15 | CASSLEGRYTDTQYF | TGCGCCAGCAGCTTGGAGGGGCGGTACACAGATACGCAGTATTTT
. | TRBJ2-2 | TRBV5-1 | . | 15 | CASSPQPRGTGELFF | TGCGCCAGCAGCCCACAGCCTCGAGGGACCGGGGAGCTGTTTTTT
few | TRBJ2-1 | TRBV7-2 | TRBD2 | 15 | CASSLAPSGPNEQFF | TGTGCCAGCAGCTTAGCGCCTAGCGGGCCTAATGAGCAGTTCTTC
. | TRBJ2-1 | TRBV12-5 | . | 13 | CASGYPGNNEQFF | TGTGCTAGTGGTTACCCAGGGAACAATGAGCAGTTCTTC
few | TRBJ2-3 | TRBV7-6 | . | 17 | CASSLRARETSTDTQYF | TGTGCCAGCAGCTTACGGGCGCGAGAAACTAGCACAGATACGCAGTATTTT
. | TRBJ2-3 | TRBV10-3 | . | 14 | CANARGATGDTQYF | TGTGCCAACGCGCGCGGAGCTACTGGAGATACGCAGTATTTT
few | TRBJ2-7 | TRBV9 | TRBD2 | 13 | CASSVKGGNEQYF | TGTGCCAGCAGCGTAAAGGGAGGGAACGAGCAGTACTTC
. | TRBJ2-1 | TRBV5-1 | TRBD2 | 14 | CASSSGSSHNEQFF | TGCGCCAGCAGTAGCGGGAGCTCCCACAATGAGCAGTTCTTC
few | TRBJ2-1 | TRBV4-2 | . | 15 | CASSQEGAGGNEQFF | TGTGCCAGCAGCCAAGAAGGAGCAGGTGGCAATGAGCAGTTCTTC
few | TRBJ2-1 | TRBV7-6 | . | 14 | CASSAWQGSGEQFF | TGTGCCAGCAGCGCGTGGCAGGGGAGCGGTGAGCAGTTCTTC
. | TRBJ2-3 | TRBV18 | . | 14 | CASSPPAGTDTQYF | TGTGCCAGCTCACCTCCGGCGGGCACAGATACGCAGTATTTT
. | TRBJ1-1 | TRBV2 | . | 12 | CASSGGPTEAFF | TGTGCCAGCAGTGGGGGACCCACTGAAGCTTTCTTT
. | TRBJ1-1 | TRBV19 | . | 13 | CASSTRGGTEAFF | TGTGCCAGTAGTACACGGGGGGGCACTGAAGCTTTCTTT